A selection of T cell receptor beta chains follows, all from one sample in a study of CD8 T cells in ankylosing spondylitis. One entry per CDR3 protein, called by TCRdb with MiXCR from the 5' RACE reads. The table shows roughly 440,000 distinct CDR3 sequences, with 17% occurring only once. Sequences were obtained from blood, either unsorted or a sorted T cell fraction (not recorded which). The receptors shown here come from a male donor with ankylosing spondylitis. The CDR3 runs from the conserved cysteine through the conserved F or W. The D gene is left open where the match is weak. The size of a clone is reported for some rows only, either as once, few or many, or as a class for expanded clones.

CDR3,DNA,J,D,V,size
CSARPTGSGNTIYF,TGCAGTGCTAGACCAACAGGGTCAGGAAACACCATATATTTT,TRBJ1-3,-,TRBV20-1,-
CASSSGRGPYEQYF,TGTGCCAGCAGTTCGGGTCGGGGACCCTACGAGCAGTACTTC,TRBJ2-7,-,TRBV12-3/TRBV12-4,few
CASSLVGEAVADTQYF,TGTGCCAGCAGCTTGGTAGGGGAGGCCGTGGCAGATACGCAGTATTTT,TRBJ2-3,-,TRBV5-6,few
CASSQGGGPSTEAFF,TGTGCCAGCAGCCAAGGAGGGGGGCCAAGCACTGAAGCTTTCTTT,TRBJ1-1,-,TRBV3-1,-
CAWSGSAEEAFF,TGTGCCTGGAGTGGGTCGGCAGAGGAAGCTTTCTTT,TRBJ1-1,-,TRBV30,few
CANHRQIHRETQYF,TGTGCCAACCACAGACAGATTCATAGGGAGACCCAGTACTTC,TRBJ2-5,-,TRBV6-2/TRBV6-3,few
CASSRPLARQETQYF,TGTGCCAGCTCGCGGCCACTAGCGAGGCAAGAGACCCAGTACTTC,TRBJ2-5,TRBD2,TRBV3-1,few
CASSPAGTEAFF,TGTGCCAGCAGCCCCGCCGGCACTGAAGCTTTCTTT,TRBJ1-1,-,TRBV12-3/TRBV12-4,-
CASSERRAGLQPQHF,TGTGCCAGCAGTGAACGGCGGGCAGGTCTGCAGCCCCAGCATTTT,TRBJ1-5,-,TRBV6-1,-
CASSDLTGGNYGYTF,TGTGCCAGCTCAGACCTTACAGGGGGCAACTATGGCTACACCTTC,TRBJ1-2,TRBD1,TRBV18,few
CSAVGSLSSYEQYF,TGCAGTGCCGTGGGCTCTTTAAGCTCCTACGAGCAGTACTTC,TRBJ2-7,-,TRBV20-1,-
CASSLASGPYEQYF,TGTGCCAGCAGCTTAGCTAGCGGGCCCTACGAGCAGTACTTC,TRBJ2-7,TRBD2,TRBV5-1,many
CASSQEQGAWETQYF,TGCGCCAGCAGCCAAGAACAGGGGGCATGGGAGACCCAGTACTTC,TRBJ2-5,TRBD1,TRBV4-3,-
CASTYGRSSMHGYTF,TGTGCCAGCACTTACGGCCGGTCCAGTATGCATGGCTACACCTTC,TRBJ1-2,-,TRBV6-5,-
CSARDVETGTNEQFF,TGCAGTGCTAGAGATGTGGAGACAGGGACCAATGAGCAGTTCTTC,TRBJ2-1,TRBD1,TRBV20-1,-
CASRRTSGFYEQYF,TGTGCCAGCAGGAGGACTAGCGGGTTCTACGAGCAGTACTTC,TRBJ2-7,TRBD2,TRBV27,-
CASSYPGRGQPQHF,TGTGCCAGCAGTTACCCGGGCCGGGGGCAGCCCCAGCATTTT,TRBJ1-5,-,TRBV6-2/TRBV6-3,-
CSAREGGNQPQHF,TGCAGTGCGAGAGAGGGGGGCAATCAGCCCCAGCATTTT,TRBJ1-5,-,TRBV20-1,many
CASSLNATSRSKNIQYF,TGTGCCAGCAGCTTGAATGCGACTAGCAGATCCAAAAACATTCAGTACTTC,TRBJ2-4,TRBD2,TRBV5-4,few
CASSSKMGTAGNGYTF,TGTGCCAGCAGCTCCAAGATGGGGACCGCGGGGAACGGCTACACCTTC,TRBJ1-2,-,TRBV5-6,-
CASSLSGGVGNTIYF,TGTGCCAGCAGTTTATCAGGGGGAGTTGGAAACACCATATATTTT,TRBJ1-3,TRBD1,TRBV12-3/TRBV12-4,few
CSVEGRPYGYTF,TGCAGCGTTGAGGGCCGTCCCTATGGCTACACCTTC,TRBJ1-2,-,TRBV29-1,many
CASSLGIIETQYF,TGTGCCAGCAGCTTAGGCATTATAGAGACCCAGTACTTC,TRBJ2-5,-,TRBV7-2,few
CASSPTARSSGNTIYF,TGTGCCAGCAGCCCGACGGCGCGGAGCTCTGGAAACACCATATATTTT,TRBJ1-3,-,TRBV7-6,many
CSARDWETQYF,TGCAGTGCTAGAGACTGGGAGACCCAGTACTTC,TRBJ2-5,-,TRBV20-1,-
CASSSQPSGIYNEQFF,TGTGCCAGCAGCTCCCAACCTAGCGGAATATACAATGAGCAGTTCTTC,TRBJ2-1,TRBD2,TRBV7-3,few
CASSDPGTGDTGELFF,TGCGCCAGCAGCGATCCCGGTACGGGGGACACCGGGGAGCTGTTTTTT,TRBJ2-2,-,TRBV4-3,many
CASSKPGQGVGEQFF,TGTGCCAGCAGTAAACCGGGACAGGGGGTTGGTGAGCAGTTCTTC,TRBJ2-1,TRBD1,TRBV28,-
CASSLPTSGIPGELFF,TGCGCCAGCAGCTTACCGACTAGCGGGATACCCGGGGAGCTGTTTTTT,TRBJ2-2,TRBD2,TRBV5-1,-
CASSVRRDRVSEAFF,TGTGCCAGCAGCGTTCGCCGGGACAGGGTCTCTGAAGCTTTCTTT,TRBJ1-1,TRBD1,TRBV6-1,few
CASSSPGFHYGYTF,TGTGCCAGCAGCTCGCCGGGGTTTCACTATGGCTACACCTTC,TRBJ1-2,-,TRBV12-3/TRBV12-4,-
CASGTRDRAYEQYF,TGTGCCAGCGGAACTCGGGACCGCGCCTACGAGCAGTACTTC,TRBJ2-7,-,TRBV28,few
CATRGQGKVGANVLTF,TGTGCCACCCGGGGACAGGGTAAGGTTGGGGCCAACGTCCTGACTTTC,TRBJ2-6,TRBD1,TRBV10-3,-
CAISTQANTEAFF,TGTGCCATCAGTACCCAGGCGAACACTGAAGCTTTCTTT,TRBJ1-1,-,TRBV10-3,-
CASSYRREGSYNEQFF,TGTGCCAGCAGTTACCGGAGGGAAGGGTCCTACAATGAGCAGTTCTTC,TRBJ2-1,-,TRBV6-2/TRBV6-3,few
CASSYSGSVRNEQFF,TGTGCCAGCAGTTACTCCGGATCCGTCCGGAATGAGCAGTTCTTC,TRBJ2-1,-,TRBV6-5,few
CSGQGGETQYF,TGCAGTGGGCAGGGGGGAGAGACCCAGTACTTC,TRBJ2-5,-,TRBV20-1,-
CASSGVAAGGSYEQYF,TGTGCCAGTAGTGGAGTAGCGGCGGGAGGTAGCTACGAGCAGTACTTC,TRBJ2-7,TRBD2,TRBV19,few
CASSLQGIEGGYTF,TGTGCCAGCAGCTTACAGGGGATCGAGGGTGGCTACACCTTC,TRBJ1-2,-,TRBV11-3,few
CASSLWGGAPYNEQFF,TGTGCCAGCAGTTTATGGGGGGGCGCCCCCTACAATGAGCAGTTCTTC,TRBJ2-1,-,TRBV28,few